The entry below describes one TCR beta chain. Its antigen is as yet unknown. The CDR3 runs 14 residues. Germline V gene sequence: CDR1 SGHDN, CDR2 FVKESK. V was trimmed by 0 bases and J by 2 bases, leaving 7 bases between them. The sample originates from a study of cytomegalovirus exposure and HLA in healthy donors. PCR involved 60 Vbeta and 13 Jbeta primers. Only in-frame clones appear in the TCRdb table, and some are missing; sequencing was by immunoSEQ multiplex PCR. The sample has 100,000 to 150,000 clones, 80% to 90% seen once. Study-wide results and limits: An analysis that came later showed most CMV-associated TCR beta chains appearing HLA-restricted.

Sequencing used PBMCs. This TCR was recovered from a woman aged 40 to 55 in good health and CMV-seropositive. The chain has TRBV14 and TRBJ1-1, with D hard to call. The CDR3 DNA reads TGTGCCAGCAGCCAAGAAGCGAGAAACACTGAAGCTTTCTTT. This sequence encodes CASSQEARNTEAFF. The full variable domain, its missing parts supplied by reference TRBV14 and TRBJ1-1, is EAGVTQFPSHSVIEKGQTVTLRCDPISGHDNLYWYRRVMGKEIKFLLHFVKESKQDESGMPNNRFLAERTGGTYSTLKVQPAELEDSGVYFCASSQEARNTEAFFGQGTRLTVV.